A single sample gave rise to the 17 T cell receptor beta chains below, sequenced in a study of cytomegalovirus exposure and HLA in healthy donors. PCR amplification relied on 60 Vbeta primers (plus 13 Jbeta primers). The method was immunoSEQ multiplex PCR; TCRdb's version includes in-frame clones alone and lacks a portion of them. The sample lists about 100,000 clones, around 80% seen once, with about 0.69% in the top ten. Input material: PBMCs. The receptors were gathered from a woman aged 55-69 years in good health and CMV-seronegative.

The rearrangement uses TRBV28 and TRBJ1-2; 9 bases map to TRBD1. The germline gives CDR1 MDHEN, CDR2 SYDVKM. Trimming took 10 bases from V and 4 from J; bases not matched to a gene: 7. This CDR3 spans 13 amino acids. The CDR3 DNA follows: TGTGCCACCACACAGGGGGCTGGCTATGGCTACACCTTC. This sequence encodes CATTQGAGYGYTF.

This clone was seen a few times. The CDR3 coding sequence is TGTGCCAGCAGTTACCGGGGGGAGGGCTACACCTTC. Its translation: CASSYRGEGYTF. This sequence joins TRBV6-5 and TRBJ1-2, with D perhaps matching TRBD1 (5 bases). Germline CDR1 reads MNHEY; CDR2 reads SVGAGI. Between the trimmed V and J ends, which lost 2 bases and 8 bases, there was a span of 9 bases. The CDR3 runs 12 residues.

DNA of the CDR3: TGTGCCCAAGGGGACCAAAGCGGGGGCGGTAACACCGGGGAGCTGTTTTTT. Translating it yields CAQGDQSGGGNTGELFF. The V call is TRBV5-4, the J call TRBJ2-2, with 8 positions matching TRBD2. The V gene end was trimmed by 10 bases and the J gene end by 2 bases; junction bases not matched to a gene: 16. The CDR3 runs to 17 residues. From germline, CDR1 is SGHNT and CDR2 YYREEE (reference sequence).

The rearrangement links TRBV25-1 to TRBJ1-2, with 10 bases fitting TRBD1. CDR3 length: 17 residues. V trimming: 1 base; J trimming: 0 bases; junction bases outside the gene matches: 5. Germline CDR1 is MGHDK and CDR2 is SYGVNS. CDR3 protein: CASSESGTGEANYGYTF. The CDR3 DNA is TGTGCCAGCAGTGAATCGGGGACAGGGGAGGCTAACTATGGCTACACCTTC.

The CDR3 DNA reads TGTGCCAGCAGCCCACAGGGGCCGGTTTCCGTTTTCTTT. Its translation is CASSPQGPVSVFF. The V gene is TRBV9, the J gene TRBJ1-1; 7 positions match TRBD1. The ends lost 4 bases at V and 13 bases at J; junction bases unmatched: 13. Germline CDR1 SGDLS, CDR2 YYNGEE. CDR3 size: 13 residues.

This clone was counted a single time. The V gene is TRBV30, the J gene TRBJ1-1; D possibly corresponds to TRBD1 (5 bases). Germline V gives CDR1 GTSNPN, CDR2 SVGIG (reference sequence). Trimming shortened V by 2 bases and J by 6 bases, and 22 bases separated the two germline ends. The length of the CDR3 is 16 residues. The chain's CDR3 is CAWSKPAGFRTPEAFF. Here the CDR3 DNA reads TGTGCCTGGAGTAAACCTGCAGGGTTTCGCACTCCTGAAGCTTTCTTT.

The CDR3 spells CASSEGAGGPYEQYF. CDR3 in DNA: TGTGCCAGCAGCGAGGGAGCGGGAGGGCCCTACGAGCAGTACTTC. The chain links TRBV9 to TRBJ2-7; 10 positions agree with TRBD2. The germline V gene encodes CDR1 SGDLS and CDR2 YYNGEE. The length of the CDR3 is 15 residues. With V trimmed by 3 bases and J by 2 bases, 5 bases remained unmatched.

This chain links TRBV6-4 with TRBJ2-3; 8 bases match TRBD1. The CDR3 sequence is 15 residues long. Germline lookup yields CDR1 MRHNA and CDR2 SNTAGT. Trimming cost V 5 bases and J 8 bases; bases outside gene matches: 12. CDR3 nucleotides: TGTGCCAGCAGTCCCACGACAGGGGCACAGGGTACGCAGTATTTT. Amino acid sequence: CASSPTTGAQGTQYF.

This clone came up a few times. This chain joins TRBV11-3 and TRBJ1-3; a possible D gene is TRBD1 (5 bases). The CDR3 extends over 15 amino acids. Trimming shortened V by 6 bases and J by 0 bases, and 12 bases separated the two germline ends. CDR1 is SGHNT and CDR2 is YENEEA in the germline V gene. Here the CDR3 reads CASRDNLRSGNTIYF. DNA for the CDR3: TGTGCCAGCAGGGACAACCTCCGCTCTGGAAACACCATATATTTT.

In regard to this clone: One junction end disagrees with the germline gene, perhaps due to a read error. CDR3 loop: CASSPTQLRLGF. Here the CDR3 DNA reads TGTGCCAGCTCACCAACTCAGCTTCGCCTAGGCTTT. This chain uses TRBV18 with TRBJ1-1, with D uncertain. This CDR3 spans 12 amino acids. Germline V gives CDR1 KGHSH, CDR2 LQKENI.

This chain joins TRBV21-1 and TRBJ2-7; the D segment call TRBD2 is taken from the table without a DNA check. TRBV21-1 is designated a pseudogene. The CDR3 is made up of 18 amino acids. The CDR3 spells CASSNEGLAGDGGYEQYF. The CDR3 region has the DNA TGTGCCAGCAGCAATGAGGGACTAGCGGGAGACGGGGGGTACGAGCAGTACTTC.

The chain is built from TRBV5-6 and TRBJ2-5, with 7 bases fitting TRBD2. Germline V gene sequence: CDR1 SGHDT, CDR2 YYEEEE. This CDR3 comprises 15 residues. With 5 bases clipped from V and 4 bases from J, the junction kept 11 bases outside the gene matches. CDR3 nucleotide sequence: TGTGCCAGCAGTCCGGTCCCTACTAGCGTAGAGACCCAGTACTTC. It is translated as CASSPVPTSVETQYF.

The chain joins TRBV5-1 to TRBJ1-6; D is perhaps TRBD1 (6 bases). V lost 0 bases to trimming and J lost 4 bases, with 11 bases between them. This CDR3 region has 16 residues. Germline V gene lookup returns CDR1 SGHRS and CDR2 YFSETQ. CDR3 sequence (DNA): TGCGCCAGCAGCTTGGCCGGGGGGGCATATAATTCACCCCTCCACTTT. Residues: CASSLAGGAYNSPLHF.

The V gene is TRBV19, the J gene TRBJ1-1; D gene unclear. V was shortened by 7 bases and J by 2 bases, with 23 bases between the two germline ends. The V gene's germline CDR1 is LNHDA and CDR2 SQIVND (reference sequence). This CDR3 is built from 17 residues. Here the CDR3 DNA reads TGTGCCAGTATCGGCGGCGGAACTTCCCTCAGTAACACTGAAGCTTTCTTT. Its translation: CASIGGGTSLSNTEAFF. Using reference TRBV19 and TRBJ1-1 for the parts outside the CDR3, the full variable domain is DGGITQSPKYLFRKEGQNVTLSCEQNLNHDAMYWYRQDPGQGLRLIYYSQIVNDFQKGDIAEGYSVSREKKESFPLTVTSAQKNPTAFYLCASIGGGTSLSNTEAFFGQGTRLTVV.

J is TRBJ1-6 and V is TRBV27, with D maybe TRBD1 (6 bases). V lost 10 bases to trimming and J lost 7 bases, with 20 bases between them. The germline gives CDR1 MNHEY, CDR2 SMNVEV (reference sequence). This CDR3 is built from 15 residues. CDR3 loop: CATRERGTLNSPLHF. In nucleotides, the CDR3 is TGTGCCACCAGGGAGAGGGGGACCCTGAATTCACCCCTCCACTTT.

The V and J genes are TRBV5-1 and TRBJ1-2, with D unresolved. Germline CDR1 is SGHRS and CDR2 is YFSETQ. The germline V and J ends were trimmed by 6 bases and 4 bases, with 16 bases remaining between them. This CDR3 is 14 amino acids long. This CDR3 is CASTQRGRGYGYTF. As DNA, the CDR3 is TGCGCCAGCACCCAACGAGGCAGAGGCTATGGCTACACCTTC.

The chain uses TRBV9 and TRBJ1-1; D perhaps matches TRBD1 (6 bases). Germline V lookup: CDR1 SGDLS, CDR2 YYNGEE. Trimming took 0 bases from V and 7 from J, leaving 10 bases between them. This CDR3 contains 13 residues. The CDR3, as DNA: TGTGCCAGCAGCGTAGCGGGGGGCGGTGAAGCTTTCTTT. This encodes CASSVAGGGEAFF. Using reference TRBV9 and TRBJ1-1 for the parts outside the CDR3, the full variable domain is DSGVTQTPKHLITATGQRVTLRCSPRSGDLSVYWYQQSLDQGLQFLIQYYNGEERAKGNILERFSAQQFPDLHSELNLSSLELGDSALYFCASSVAGGGEAFFGQGTRLTVV.